The TCR beta chain under discussion was sequenced for a study of T cell responses to AZD1222 COVID-19 vaccine. Study-level background: Whether given at about 4 or about 12 weeks, second doses were pooled.

Germline V lookup: CDR1 SEHNR, CDR2 FQNEAQ (reference sequence). J was trimmed by 7 bases and V by 4 bases; bases with no gene match: 4. The CDR3 covers 13 residues. The method was immunoSEQ multiplex PCR; TCRdb's version includes in-frame clones alone and lacks a portion of them. The top ten hold 5.5% of the sample, which has 110,000 to 150,000 clones, around 90% seen once. This chain connects TRBV7-9 to TRBJ1-2; 9 positions agree with TRBD1. The starting material was peripheral blood, obtained on day 0 of AZD1222 vaccination. The origin of this receptor is an adult in good health. The CDR3 DNA sequence: TGTGCCAGCAGCTCCTCACAGGGGGCTGGCTACACCTTC. Protein product: CASSSSQGAGYTF.